This record looks at one T cell receptor beta chain sequence and its context. The antigen remains unidentified. Germline CDR1 SNHLY, CDR2 FYNNEI. V was clipped by 7 bases and J by 8 bases, with 20 bases between them. The CDR3 loop spans 14 amino acids. With random hexamers, reverse transcription was performed on about 0.45 to 1 ug of RNA. TCRdb independently ran MiXCR on the immunoSEQ multiplex PCR reads; one entry per CDR3 protein. The table has over 150,000 distinct CDR3 sequences, 90% to 95% seen once. The data were taken from a study of CD8 T cells in Susac syndrome. Findings of the study overall: Acknowledgment was made by the study that its TCR sequencing and HLA analysis involved a relatively small number of individuals.

This receptor was taken from a human donor with multiple sclerosis. The sequencing input was CD4+ T cells from PBMCs. The chain is built from TRBV2 and TRBJ1-2; D unclear. The CDR3 nucleotides are TGTGCCAGCATCCCCGGGAATTTATATCGGGGCTACACCTTC. Its protein is CASIPGNLYRGYTF.